These 21 T cell receptor beta chains were all obtained from the same sample, sequenced in a study of blood T cell repertoires in COVID-19. TCRdb keeps only in-frame clones here, not all; method: immunoSEQ multiplex PCR. The repertoire holds about 41,000 clones, approximately 80% seen once, with approximately 43% in the top ten. The sample consisted of peripheral blood. These receptors all stem from a woman aged 80 or over with acute or convalescent COVID-19.

The genes are TRBV19 and TRBJ1-6; D ambiguous. Germline-derived CDR1 and CDR2 are LNHDA and SQIVND (reference sequence). Trimming removed 1 base from V and 0 bases from J, with 7 bases in between. The CDR3 length is 16 residues. In DNA form, the CDR3 reads TGTGCCAGTAGTATAGTACGAGACTCCTATAATTCACCCCTCCACTTT. Protein sequence: CASSIVRDSYNSPLHF. The full variable domain, in which reference TRBV19 and TRBJ1-6 provide the parts outside the CDR3, is DGGITQSPKYLFRKEGQNVTLSCEQNLNHDAMYWYRQDPGQGLRLIYYSQIVNDFQKGDIAEGYSVSREKKESFPLTVTSAQKNPTAFYLCASSIVRDSYNSPLHFGNGTRLTVT.

V is TRBV28 and J is TRBJ1-5, with 8 nucleotides matching TRBD1. Germline trimming cut 3 bases from V and 6 bases from J; bases unmatched to any gene: 4. The V gene's germline CDR1 is MDHEN and CDR2 SYDVKM. The CDR3 runs to 14 residues. This CDR3 is CASSLGQVPQPQHF. The CDR3 DNA sequence: TGTGCCAGCAGTTTGGGACAGGTCCCTCAGCCCCAGCATTTT.

The chain carries TRBV6-4 and TRBJ1-2; TRBD1 is a possible D gene (6 bases). Germline V gene data show CDR1 as MRHNA and CDR2 as SNTAGT. The CDR3 has 14 amino acids. Trimming left V 8 bases short and J 2 bases short, with 15 bases between. The CDR3 nucleotides read TGTGCCAGCGGGGGGGCCCAGGGAAACTATGGCTACACCTTC. Translating gives CASGGAQGNYGYTF.

J is TRBJ2-2 and V is TRBV11-2; 8 positions match TRBD2. With V trimmed by 5 bases and J by 0 bases, 5 bases remained unmatched. This CDR3 is built from 16 residues. Germline V CDR1 and CDR2: SGHAT, FQNNGV. The CDR3, as DNA: TGTGCCAGCAGCCGGGGGACTAGAACGAACACCGGGGAGCTGTTTTTT. Protein product: CASSRGTRTNTGELFF.

This clone was observed a handful of times. This chain joins TRBV5-6 and TRBJ1-2, with D maybe TRBD1 (6 bases). V was pared by 5 bases and J by 3 bases, with 11 bases between. Germline V gene lookup returns CDR1 SGHDT and CDR2 YYEEEE. The CDR3 runs 13 residues. CDR3 loop: CASRPQGHYGYTF. CDR3 bases: TGTGCCAGCAGGCCACAGGGACACTATGGCTACACCTTC.

This chain joins TRBV6-6 and TRBJ1-2; D ambiguous. The length of the CDR3 is 11 residues. V dropped 4 bases and J dropped 2 bases, with 2 bases sitting between them. Germline V gene data show CDR1 as MNHNY and CDR2 as SVGAGI (reference sequence). CDR3 loop: CASSSNYGYTF. CDR3 nucleotides: TGTGCCAGCAGTTCGAACTATGGCTACACCTTC.

In this sample, this clone turned up once. This chain connects TRBV28 to TRBJ1-3; D remains unclear. The CDR3 contains 14 residues. The germline CDR1 and CDR2 sequences are MDHEN and SYDVKM. The V gene lost 3 bases and the J gene lost 5 bases, with 11 bases spanning the gap. CDR3 DNA sequence: TGTGCCAGCAGTTTGCGGGGTCTCCGAAACACCATATATTTT. It specifies CASSLRGLRNTIYF.

The rearrangement joins TRBV6-5 to TRBJ2-1; TRBD2 is a possible D gene (6 bases). The germline CDR1 and CDR2 sequences are MNHEY and SVGAGI. V lost 7 bases, J lost 5 bases, and 18 bases lay in between. CDR3 length equals 15 residues. CDR3 bases: TGTGCCAGCACCGACACAGCGGGCGGCGACAATGAGCAGTTCTTC. Its protein product is CASTDTAGGDNEQFF.

In this sample, this clone turned up a few times. The chain has TRBV30 and TRBJ1-5; D is perhaps TRBD1 (5 bases). The V end lost 4 bases, the J end lost 2 bases, and 15 bases lay between the germline ends. Germline CDR1 reads GTSNPN; CDR2 reads SVGIG (reference sequence). The CDR3 consists of 15 residues. The CDR3, as DNA: TGTGCCTGGACCCCGCCTCCGGGGGGCAATCAGCCCCAGCATTTT. Amino acids: CAWTPPPGGNQPQHF.

In this sample, this clone turned up once. J is TRBJ2-1 and V is TRBV5-6, with D tentatively TRBD1 (6 bases). The CDR3 contains 13 residues. The V end lost 4 bases, the J end lost 7 bases, and 12 bases lay between the germline ends. Per germline, CDR1 SGHDT and CDR2 YYEEEE. The CDR3, as DNA: TGTGCCAGCAGCCTGACTACAGGGAATGAGCAGTTCTTC. Protein sequence: CASSLTTGNEQFF.

The genes are TRBV7-2 and TRBJ2-1; 13 bases line up with TRBD2. This CDR3 spans 14 amino acids. The V and J ends lost 2 bases and 8 bases, in that order; junction bases with no gene match: 0. Germline assignment: CDR1 SGHTA and CDR2 FQGNSA. This chain's CDR3 is CASSLTSGRDEQFF. CDR3 nucleotide sequence: TGTGCCAGCAGCTTAACTAGCGGGAGGGATGAGCAGTTCTTC.

The chain uses TRBV24-1 and TRBJ2-3; TRBD2 is a possible D gene (6 bases). Per germline, CDR1 KGHDR and CDR2 SFDVKD. This CDR3 has 15 amino acids. V was trimmed by 0 bases and J by 6 bases, leaving 12 bases between them. The CDR3 here is CATSDLGAREDTQYF. The CDR3 nucleotides read TGTGCCACCAGTGATTTGGGCGCTCGGGAGGATACGCAGTATTTT.

The CDR3: CASSQGTGNYGYTF. The CDR3 DNA follows: TGTGCCAGCAGCCAGGGTACAGGGAACTATGGCTACACCTTC. V is TRBV4-2 and J is TRBJ1-2; possibly TRBD1 for D (6 bases). The CDR3 length is 14 residues. Trimming pared 3 bases from V and 2 bases from J, leaving 10 bases between. CDR1 and CDR2 from the germline V gene are LGHNA and YNFKEQ.

This clone was found a few times. This chain connects TRBV6-5 to TRBJ1-5; D perhaps matches TRBD1 (6 bases). The CDR3 consists of 12 residues. CDR1 and CDR2 from the germline V gene are MNHEY and SVGAGI. V was pared by 4 bases and J by 9 bases, with 10 bases between. CDR3 DNA sequence: TGTGCCAGCAGTTTACAGGGAACGCCCCAGCATTTT. This sequence encodes CASSLQGTPQHF.

The chain uses TRBV7-8 and TRBJ2-5; 7 bases fit TRBD2. Per the germline V gene, CDR1 is SGHVS and CDR2 is FQNEAQ. Trimming at V came to 7 bases and at J to 5 bases, leaving 22 bases not matched to a gene. The CDR3 spans 18 residues. As DNA, the CDR3 is TGTGCCAGCATCCCTCCCCGCCGCGGGGGAAGGAAGGCGGAGACCCAGTACTTC. This sequence encodes CASIPPRRGGRKAETQYF.

The CDR3 spells CASRQGFQEKLFF. The CDR3 bases are TGTGCCAGCAGGCAGGGGTTCCAGGAAAAACTGTTTTTT. The V gene is TRBV6-6, the J gene TRBJ1-4; D perhaps matches TRBD1 (6 bases). The germline gives CDR1 MNHNY, CDR2 SVGAGI (reference sequence). The CDR3 extends over 13 amino acids. V shed 6 bases and J shed 8 bases, with 13 bases lying between them.

V and J are TRBV28 and TRBJ2-1; 8 bases are shared with TRBD1. CDR1 MDHEN and CDR2 SYDVKM come from the germline V gene. The CDR3 is made up of 15 amino acids. V lost 2 bases and J lost 14; bases outside the gene matches: 14. CDR3 amino acids: CASSLVGQGPERKFF. The CDR3 nucleotides are TGTGCCAGCAGTTTAGTCGGACAGGGCCCCGAGAGGAAGTTCTTC.

The chain has TRBV28 and TRBJ1-5; D remains ambiguous. The V gene's germline CDR1 is MDHEN and CDR2 SYDVKM. The CDR3 has 14 amino acids. V was clipped by 6 bases and J by 0 bases, with 9 bases between them. For the CDR3, the DNA is TGTGCCAGCAGCAAAGGACTTAGCAATCAGCCCCAGCATTTT. It translates to CASSKGLSNQPQHF.

The gene calls are TRBV19 and TRBJ1-6; 8 positions agree with TRBD1. CDR3 length: 13 amino acids. From germline, CDR1 is LNHDA and CDR2 SQIVND (reference sequence). J was trimmed by 12 bases and V by 4 bases; bases with no gene match: 5. As DNA, the CDR3 is TGTGCCAGTAGTAATCGACAGGGGCAACCCCTCCACTTT. This codes for CASSNRQGQPLHF.

The table lists this clone with a count of one. The chain recombines TRBV7-2 with TRBJ2-3, with D possibly being TRBD1 (6 bases). The CDR3 consists of 19 residues. The germline CDR1 and CDR2 sequences are SGHTA and FQGNSA. The V gene lost 1 base and the J gene lost 1 base, with 21 bases spanning the gap. Here the CDR3 DNA reads TGTGCCAGCAGCTTAGTAGGGCGAGGGGGATCCCCCCGCACAGATACGCAGTATTTT. It specifies CASSLVGRGGSPRTDTQYF.

The chain uses TRBV9 and TRBJ1-3, with unresolved D. CDR1 SGDLS and CDR2 YYNGEE come from the germline V gene. V lost 2 bases, J lost 0 bases, and 15 bases lay in between. The length of the CDR3 is 17 residues. CDR3 protein: CASSVERPNPSGNTIYF. The CDR3 DNA is TGTGCCAGCAGCGTCGAGAGGCCCAACCCCTCTGGAAACACCATATATTTT.